The 2 T cell receptor beta chains below all came from one sample that was sequenced in a study of control samples from healthy donors and cancer patients. Assay: immunoSEQ multiplex PCR; the TCRdb copy retains only in-frame clones and omits some. In the table there are about 230,000 clones, 82% of which are singletons. The sequenced sample consisted of PBMCs. Every receptor here comes from a woman in her sixties or seventies with lung cancer.

J is TRBJ1-5 and V is TRBV5-5; 10 nucleotides align to TRBD1. The germline CDR1 and CDR2 sequences are SGHKS and YYEKEE (reference sequence). The junction had 5 bases not matched to a gene; V was cut back by 0 bases and J by 8 bases. The CDR3 totals 15 residues. CDR3 sequence (DNA): TGTGCCAGCAGCTTGGACGGGACAGGGGATGAGCCCCAGCATTTT. Translating it yields CASSLDGTGDEPQHF.

This sequence joins TRBV11-2 and TRBJ2-2; D uncertain. The germline gives CDR1 SGHAT, CDR2 FQNNGV. Trimming took 1 base from V and 5 from J, leaving 14 bases between them. The CDR3 totals 16 residues. The CDR3 loop is CASSLVGGDRTGELFF. The DNA of the CDR3 is TGTGCCAGCAGCTTAGTAGGTGGGGATCGTACCGGGGAGCTGTTTTTT.